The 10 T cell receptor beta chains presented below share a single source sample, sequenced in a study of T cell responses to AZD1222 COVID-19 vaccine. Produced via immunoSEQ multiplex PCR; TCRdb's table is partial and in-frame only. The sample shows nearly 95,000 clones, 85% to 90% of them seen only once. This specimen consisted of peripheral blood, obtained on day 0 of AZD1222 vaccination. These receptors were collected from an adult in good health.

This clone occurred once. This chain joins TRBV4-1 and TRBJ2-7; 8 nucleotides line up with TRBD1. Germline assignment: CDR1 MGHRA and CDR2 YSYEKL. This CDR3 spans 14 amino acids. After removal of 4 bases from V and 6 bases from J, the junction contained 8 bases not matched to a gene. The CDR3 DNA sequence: TGCGCCAGCAGCCGGACCCCACAGGGGGGCGAGCAGTACTTC. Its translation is CASSRTPQGGEQYF.

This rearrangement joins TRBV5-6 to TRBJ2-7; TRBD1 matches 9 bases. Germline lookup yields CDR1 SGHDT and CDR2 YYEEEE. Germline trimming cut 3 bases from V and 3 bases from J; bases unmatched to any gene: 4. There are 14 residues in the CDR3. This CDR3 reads CASSSGQGRYEQYF. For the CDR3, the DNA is TGTGCCAGCAGCTCCGGACAGGGGCGCTACGAGCAGTACTTC.

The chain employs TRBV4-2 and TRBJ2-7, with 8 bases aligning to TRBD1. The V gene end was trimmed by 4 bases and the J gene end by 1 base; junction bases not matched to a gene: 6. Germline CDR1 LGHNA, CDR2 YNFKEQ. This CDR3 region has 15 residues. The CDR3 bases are TGTGCCAGCAGCCGTAACCGACAGGGGTCCTACGAGCAGTACTTC. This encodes CASSRNRQGSYEQYF.

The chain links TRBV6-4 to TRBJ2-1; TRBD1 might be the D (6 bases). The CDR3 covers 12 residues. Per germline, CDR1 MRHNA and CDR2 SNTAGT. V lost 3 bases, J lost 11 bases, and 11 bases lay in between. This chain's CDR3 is CASSEGQSKQFF. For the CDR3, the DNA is TGTGCCAGCAGTGAAGGACAGAGTAAGCAGTTCTTC.

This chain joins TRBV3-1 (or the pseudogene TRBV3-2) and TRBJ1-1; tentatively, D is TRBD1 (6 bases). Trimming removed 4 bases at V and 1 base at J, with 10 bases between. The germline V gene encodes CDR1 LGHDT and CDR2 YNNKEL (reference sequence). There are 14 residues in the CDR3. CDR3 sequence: CASSRPDRNTEAFF. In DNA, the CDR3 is TGTGCCAGCAGCCGGCCGGACAGGAACACTGAAGCTTTCTTT.

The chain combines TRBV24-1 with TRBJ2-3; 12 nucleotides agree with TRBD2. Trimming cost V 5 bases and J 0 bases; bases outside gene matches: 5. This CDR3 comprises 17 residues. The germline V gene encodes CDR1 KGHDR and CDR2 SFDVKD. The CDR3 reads CATSGTSGVLSTDTQYF. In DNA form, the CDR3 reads TGTGCCACCAGTGGGACTAGCGGGGTCCTTAGCACAGATACGCAGTATTTT.

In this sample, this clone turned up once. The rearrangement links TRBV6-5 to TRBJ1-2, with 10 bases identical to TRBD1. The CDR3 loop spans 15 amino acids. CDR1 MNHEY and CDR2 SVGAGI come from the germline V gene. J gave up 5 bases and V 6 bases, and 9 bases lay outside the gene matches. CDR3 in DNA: TGTGCCAGCAGCCCCGACAGGGGGCAGATTTATGGCTACACCTTC. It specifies CASSPDRGQIYGYTF.

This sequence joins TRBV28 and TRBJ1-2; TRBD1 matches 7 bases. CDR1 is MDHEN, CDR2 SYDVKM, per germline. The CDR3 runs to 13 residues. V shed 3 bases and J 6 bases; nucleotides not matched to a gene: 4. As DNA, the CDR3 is TGTGCCAGCAGTTTCGACAGGGTGGATGGCTACACCTTC. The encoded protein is CASSFDRVDGYTF.

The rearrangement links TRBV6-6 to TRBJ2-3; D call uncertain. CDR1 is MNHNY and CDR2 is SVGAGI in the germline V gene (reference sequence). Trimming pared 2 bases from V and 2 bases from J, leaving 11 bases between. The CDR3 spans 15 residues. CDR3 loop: CASSYRRRNTDTQYF. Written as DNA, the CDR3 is TGTGCCAGCAGTTACCGTCGCAGAAACACAGATACGCAGTATTTT.

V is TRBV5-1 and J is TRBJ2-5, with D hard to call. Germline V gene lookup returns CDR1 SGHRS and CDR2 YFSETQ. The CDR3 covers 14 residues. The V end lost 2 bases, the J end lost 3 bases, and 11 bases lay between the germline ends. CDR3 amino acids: CASSLGASKETQYF. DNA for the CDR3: TGCGCCAGCAGCTTAGGAGCCTCTAAAGAGACCCAGTACTTC.